Listed here are 22 T cell receptor beta chains from one sample, sequenced in a study of PD-1 blockade in classical Hodgkin lymphoma (dated by TCRdb to 2020 to 2022). Libraries were made using the immunoSEQ multiplex PCR assay. The immuneACCESS repertoire file appears here via TCRdb, limited to in-frame rearrangements. These files lack a portion of the clones; in checked studies, under half of the deficit traces to unresolved V genes, and the cause of the others is not known. Across this sample there are roughly 96,000 clones, with 85% to 90% seen only once. The ten largest clonotypes hold approximately 11% of the sample. The time point tag for this specimen amounts to: cycle 2 day 1 (C2D1) of nivolumab. Every trial patient had relapsed after autologous stem cell transplantation, and cohorts A, B and C differed in prior brentuximab vedotin exposure. The material was peripheral blood mononuclear cells (PBMCs), obtained before the second cycle of nivolumab. The receptor set was obtained from a human donor with classical Hodgkin lymphoma.

The genes are TRBV28 and TRBJ1-2, with D uncertain. The V end lost 3 bases, the J end lost 0 bases, and 11 bases lay between the germline ends. The CDR3 loop spans 15 amino acids. CDR1 and CDR2 from the germline V gene are MDHEN and SYDVKM. The CDR3: CASSFGDETNYGYTF. The DNA for the CDR3 is TGTGCCAGCAGTTTTGGAGACGAAACTAACTATGGCTACACCTTC.

The rearrangement links TRBV23-1 to TRBJ1-2; the match to TRBD1 covers 7 bases. TRBV23-1 is an open reading frame whose function is uncertain. The CDR3 runs 19 residues. V trimming: 8 bases; J trimming: 3 bases; junction bases outside the gene matches: 24. Written as DNA, the CDR3 is TGCGCCAGCCGACACCGGACCCCCGGGACAGACTCAAAGGACTATGGCTACACCTTC. Encoded protein: CASRHRTPGTDSKDYGYTF.

The V call is TRBV4-2, the J call TRBJ2-7; unclear D gene. Germline CDR1 reads LGHNA; CDR2 reads YNFKEQ. V lost 0 bases and J lost 3, with 9 bases in between. This CDR3 region has 14 residues. The chain's CDR3 is CASSQDPSSYEQYF. For the CDR3, the DNA is TGTGCCAGCAGCCAAGACCCAAGCAGCTACGAGCAGTACTTC.

This chain joins TRBV2 and TRBJ1-6, with D tentatively TRBD1 (6 bases). The V and J ends lost 4 bases and 8 bases respectively, with 15 bases between them. Germline V gene lookup returns CDR1 SNHLY and CDR2 FYNNEI. The CDR3 is 15 residues long. CDR3 in DNA: TGTGCCAGCAGTGTTACAGGGACGGGTGATTCACCCCTCCACTTT. The encoded protein is CASSVTGTGDSPLHF.

This clone was detected only a few times. In nucleotides, the CDR3 is TGTGCCAGCAGCTTAGGGACTGGTCACAATGAGCAGTTCTTC. Encoded protein: CASSLGTGHNEQFF. The chain carries TRBV5-5 and TRBJ2-1; TRBD2 might be the D (6 bases). V was clipped by 2 bases and J by 5 bases, with 11 bases between them. This CDR3 region has 14 residues. Per germline, CDR1 SGHKS and CDR2 YYEKEE (reference sequence).

The chain recombines TRBV28 with TRBJ2-3, with D perhaps TRBD2 (6 bases). From germline, CDR1 is MDHEN and CDR2 SYDVKM. This CDR3 is built from 12 residues. Trimming took 8 bases from V and 10 from J, leaving 16 bases between them. For the CDR3, the DNA is TGTGCCAGCGACGAAGGGGACTCGGCGCAGTATTTT. As protein: CASDEGDSAQYF.

The V call is TRBV27, the J call TRBJ2-7, with a weak D call TRBD2 (5 bases). Germline V gene lookup returns CDR1 MNHEY and CDR2 SMNVEV (reference sequence). This CDR3 is 13 amino acids long. The germline V and J ends were trimmed by 5 bases and 4 bases, with 12 bases remaining between them. CDR3 sequence reads: CASSPSEDYEQYF. The CDR3 DNA follows: TGTGCCAGCAGTCCCTCGGAGGATTACGAGCAGTACTTC.

The chain employs TRBV19 and TRBJ2-1; 9 bases map to TRBD2. The J segment lost 3 bases and the V segment lost 6 bases, leaving 3 bases of the junction unmatched. The CDR3 totals 14 residues. Germline lookup yields CDR1 LNHDA and CDR2 SQIVND (reference sequence). The CDR3, as DNA: TGTGCCAGTAGAGCTAGCGGGGTCTACAATGAGCAGTTCTTC. Translation gives CASRASGVYNEQFF. Together with reference TRBV19 and TRBJ2-1, the CDR3 gives the full variable domain: DGGITQSPKYLFRKEGQNVTLSCEQNLNHDAMYWYRQDPGQGLRLIYYSQIVNDFQKGDIAEGYSVSREKKESFPLTVTSAQKNPTAFYLCASRASGVYNEQFFGPGTRLTVL.

The chain is built from TRBV10-3 and TRBJ1-5; 9 nucleotides align to TRBD1. The CDR3 consists of 13 residues. The ends lost 9 bases at V and 6 bases at J; junction bases unmatched: 6. CDR1 ENHRY and CDR2 SYGVKD come from the germline V gene. CDR3 in DNA: TGTGCCATACAGGGGGCGCGGACTCAGCCCCAGCATTTT. Translating gives CAIQGARTQPQHF.

CDR3 nucleotide sequence: TGTGCCAGCAGCTTAGGACAGAACTACGAGCAGTACTTC. This translates into CASSLGQNYEQYF. The chain has TRBV11-2 and TRBJ2-7, with D tentatively TRBD1 (5 bases). This CDR3 contains 13 residues. The germline V gene encodes CDR1 SGHAT and CDR2 FQNNGV. Trimming cost V 1 base and J 3 bases, with 7 bases left between them.

V is TRBV5-1 and J is TRBJ2-7, with 13 bases lining up with TRBD2. J lost 0 bases, V lost 3 bases, and 9 bases had no gene match. There are 18 residues in the CDR3. Germline CDR1 SGHRS, CDR2 YFSETQ. For the CDR3, the DNA is TGCGCCAGCAGCTCCCGTTCGACTAGCGGGGGGCACTCCTACGAGCAGTACTTC. Its translation: CASSSRSTSGGHSYEQYF. The complete variable domain, with remaining parts taken from reference TRBV5-1 and TRBJ2-7, reads KAGVTQTPRYLIKTRGQQVTLSCSPISGHRSVSWYQQTPGQGLQFLFEYFSETQRNKGNFPGRFSGRQFSNSRSEMNVSTLELGDSALYLCASSSRSTSGGHSYEQYFGPGTRLTVT.

V gene TRBV21-1 combines with J gene TRBJ1-1. TRBV21-1 is given as a pseudogene. The CDR3 is 14 residues long. CDR3 DNA: TGTGCCAGCAGCAAAGTCGGACGGACCCGTGGTCCTTTCTTT. This sequence encodes CASSKVGRTRGPFF.

The chain combines TRBV5-4 with TRBJ2-1; 9 nucleotides line up with TRBD2. V was pared by 4 bases and J by 0 bases, with 8 bases of the junction left unmatched. Germline V gene lookup returns CDR1 SGHNT and CDR2 YYREEE (reference sequence). The CDR3 loop spans 17 amino acids. The CDR3 loop reads CASSGGIAGDSYNEQFF. The CDR3 bases are TGTGCCAGCAGCGGGGGAATAGCGGGAGACTCCTACAATGAGCAGTTCTTC.

The chain links TRBV18 to TRBJ2-1; 7 bases line up with TRBD1. With V trimmed by 0 bases and J by 6 bases, 5 bases remained unmatched. The CDR3 loop spans 15 amino acids. Germline V CDR1 and CDR2: KGHSH, LQKENI. As DNA, the CDR3 is TGTGCCAGCTCACCACCGAGTAGACAGGGCAATGAGCAGTTCTTC. Its translation is CASSPPSRQGNEQFF. Combining the CDR3 with reference TRBV18 and TRBJ2-1 gives the whole variable domain NAGVMQNPRHLVRRRGQEARLRCSPMKGHSHVYWYRQLPEEGLKFMVYLQKENIIDESGMPKERFSAEFPKEGPSILRIQQVVRGDSAAYFCASSPPSRQGNEQFFGPGTRLTVL.

V is TRBV18 and J is TRBJ1-1, with D possibly TRBD1 on 5 matching bases. In germline, CDR1 is KGHSH, CDR2 LQKENI. The length of the CDR3 is 14 residues. V lost 2 bases, J lost 5 bases, and 12 bases lay in between. The CDR3 bases are TGTGCCAGCTCACCAGGGGCTCATCAAACTGAAGCTTTCTTT. Its protein is CASSPGAHQTEAFF.

The chain couples TRBV4-2 to TRBJ2-1; TRBD2 matches 15 bases. The CDR3 totals 18 residues. Germline CDR1 LGHNA, CDR2 YNFKEQ. The junction had 4 bases not matched to a gene; V was cut back by 4 bases and J by 0 bases. CDR3 in amino acids: CASSPGLAGGSSYNEQFF. The CDR3 bases are TGTGCCAGCAGCCCGGGACTAGCGGGGGGAAGCTCCTACAATGAGCAGTTCTTC.

J is TRBJ2-3 and V is TRBV19, with a tentative D call TRBD1 (7 bases). V lost 5 bases, J lost 2 bases, and 20 bases lay in between. There are 17 residues in the CDR3. In germline, CDR1 is LNHDA, CDR2 SQIVND (reference sequence). CDR3 coding DNA: TGTGCCAGTAGTTCCTACGGACAGGAGGGGCCCACAGATACGCAGTATTTT. It yields the protein CASSSYGQEGPTDTQYF.

The rearrangement links TRBV21-1 to TRBJ2-1; the D call in the table, TRBD2, was not verified against the DNA. TRBV21-1 is a pseudogene. The CDR3 length is 16 residues. CDR3 region: CASSIQAGGPRNEQFF. In nucleotides, the CDR3 is TGTGCCAGCAGCATACAAGCGGGAGGGCCTAGGAATGAGCAGTTCTTC.

The chain uses TRBV10-3 and TRBJ2-7; 9 bases are shared with TRBD2. CDR1 and CDR2 (germline): ENHRY, SYGVKD. CDR3 length equals 14 residues. The junction had 4 bases not matched to a gene; V was cut back by 4 bases and J by 3 bases. In DNA, the CDR3 is TGTGCCATCAGTGGCACTAGCGGGTACTACGAGCAGTACTTC. This sequence encodes CAISGTSGYYEQYF.

V and J are TRBV10-2 and TRBJ2-7; 9 bases are shared with TRBD2. Germline V gene data show CDR1 as WSHSY and CDR2 as SAAADI. V lost 2 bases to trimming and J lost 4 bases; unmatched junction nucleotides: 6. The CDR3 covers 15 residues. The DNA of the CDR3 is TGCGCCAGCAGTGAGGTGGGTAGCGGGAGATACGAGCAGTACTTC. Translation gives CASSEVGSGRYEQYF.

The V call is TRBV7-6, the J call TRBJ1-4, with D possibly matching TRBD1 (6 bases). The CDR3 length is 14 residues. The V and J ends lost 5 bases and 8 bases respectively, with 15 bases between them. Germline-derived CDR1 and CDR2 are SGHVS and FNYEAQ. CDR3 in amino acids: CASSPRGGDEKLFF. In nucleotides, the CDR3 is TGTGCCAGCAGCCCCCGCGGGGGCGACGAAAAACTGTTTTTT. Looking up the rest from reference TRBV7-6 and TRBJ1-4 gives the full variable domain: GAGVSQSPRYKVTKRGQDVALRCDPISGHVSLYWYRQALGQGPEFLTYFNYEAQQDKSGLPNDRFSAERPEGSISTLTIQRTEQRDSAMYRCASSPRGGDEKLFFGSGTQLSVL.

This chain joins TRBV7-9 and TRBJ2-1; TRBD2 might be the D (6 bases). Germline loops: CDR1 SEHNR, CDR2 FQNEAQ (reference sequence). The CDR3 totals 13 residues. Trimming pared 8 bases from V and 0 bases from J, leaving 8 bases between. Written as DNA, the CDR3 is TGTGCCAGCGGGGGGACCTCCTACAATGAGCAGTTCTTC. Its protein product is CASGGTSYNEQFF.